This T cell receptor (beta chain) appears in the sequencing data of a study of lymphopenia after photon versus proton radiotherapy. Study-wide findings and caveats: After the lymphocyte nadir, photon-treated repertoires showed oligoclonal expansion, especially of CD8+ Temra cells. Larger post-nadir TCR diversity loss correlated inversely with survival in deceased patients. Under photons, naive T cells and diversity fell while effector/memory populations rose. Better survival with proton therapy was suggested as possible, not demonstrated.

The method was immunoSEQ multiplex PCR; TCRdb's version includes in-frame clones alone and lacks a portion of them. The profile shows 150,000 to 200,000 clones, 75% to 90% of them singletons. Comments on this clone: Its antigen is currently unknown.

The CDR3 is made up of 14 amino acids. Trimming shortened V by 4 bases and J by 1 base, and 10 bases separated the two germline ends. Germline V gene lookup returns CDR1 MNHNY and CDR2 SVGAGI (reference sequence). The sample in question was peripheral blood, obtained from a patient treated with photon-based radiotherapy. This rearrangement joins TRBV6-6 to TRBJ2-5, with D unresolved. The receptor comes from a middle-aged man with gastric cancer. In nucleotides, the CDR3 is TGTGCCAGCAGTTGGAGTACGGGCCAAGAGACCCAGTACTTC. Its translation is CASSWSTGQETQYF.